This T cell receptor (beta chain) came from a study of T cell responses to AZD1222 COVID-19 vaccine (dated by TCRdb to the early 2020s). At the level of the whole study: A total of just over 230 trial participants underwent TCR sequencing, of whom 200 to 220 had received two doses of AZD1222 and about 25 had received two doses of the MenACWY control vaccine. Trial participants were enrolled into age subgroups of 18-55, 56-69 and 70-plus years, which contained about 150, 28 and 57 TCR-sequenced participants, respectively. The research as a whole found: Because no samples from the day 14 peak response were available, repertoires could be characterized only after the peak T cell response. Participants were mostly white British and included more females than males, and it was suggested by the authors that clonal diversity may have been underestimated. Reportedly, close to half of the unique spike-specific TCRs recognized epitopes lying outside the regions that are mutated in the B.1.351 and B.1.1.7 variants. The vaccine-associated CD4 TCRs covered the entire spike protein, and the dominant responses fell in regions 160-218 and 743-854. In the small 56-69-year group, the increase in depth fell short of significance, most likely because of low power. Conclusions about previously exposed vaccinees are limited because only five to seven AZD1222 recipients were SARS-CoV-2 seropositive at baseline. After two AZD1222 doses, spike-specific TCR breadth and depth were significantly higher than at day 0 and than in MenACWY recipients.

Clipping removes 5 bases from V and 3 bases from J, with 11 as the unmatched junction base count. Including the terminal cysteine and phenylalanine, the CDR3 comprises 16 residues. Just CDR3 DNA is preserved here, 48 bases in frame from base 1. CDR1 MNHEY and CDR2 SVGEGT were looked up in the germline V gene. The label giving this sample's time point can be read as: about 28 days (+/-7) after the second vaccine dose. AZD1222 recipients whose second dose came at about 4 weeks and those whose second dose came at about 12 weeks were combined into one group, since spike-specific TCR depth and breadth did not differ between the two schedules. Vaccinee samples came from UK trials COV001 and COV002, including a single-blind randomized controlled phase 2/3 trial of AZD1222 (ChAdOx1 nCoV-19) in healthy adults. For TCRbeta chain sequencing, PBMC samples were collected from trial participants at day 0 and at day 28 after the second dose.

A word on this clone: Its antigen is unknown. Base qualities are not recorded, but no much larger clone differs from it by a single base.

The CDR3 regions of human TCRbeta chains were analyzed by immunosequencing. Per the authors' processing: Repertoire TCRs were checked for matches against a reference library of SARS-CoV-2-specific TCRs that had been generated using the MIRA antigen-specificity platform. Breadth was defined as the fraction of unique TCRs that were SARS-CoV-2-associated. Depth was defined as the fraction of total T cells that were SARS-CoV-2-associated. Using the MIRA data, each spike-specific TCR was mapped to the spike region that the TCR reacts to and placed in a CD4 or CD8 class. Log10-transformed breadth and depth values were compared by one-way ANOVA with Sidak's multiple comparisons tests. Held by TCRdb, this immuneACCESS table contains in-frame sequences only and omits some clones. Under half of the omission traces to an unresolved V gene where checked; the cause of the rest is unknown. The DNA gave D and trimming, while V, J and clone size come from that table. The sample profile shows approximately 130,000 clones; 80% to 90% of them were found once. Jointly, the top ten make up roughly 8.9% of the sample.

This specimen was peripheral blood, taken 28 days after the second AZD1222 dose. Recombination linked TRBV6-2 or TRBV6-3 to TRBJ2-3; 7 middle bases align to TRBD2. The clonotype was recovered from an adult who received the AZD1222 COVID-19 vaccine. The nucleotide sequence is given as TGTGCCAGCAGTCCCCGACTAGCTTCAGGGACAGATACGCAGTATTTT. Translated, this is CASSPRLASGTDTQYF.